This TCR beta chain stems from a study of beta chain features in type 1 diabetes. Study-wide background: Age, gender and cell yields were similar between patients and healthy donors.

Expressed TCRB transcripts were sequenced, since all the RNA that had been isolated was reverse transcribed. Measured with immunoSEQ multiplex PCR; TCRdb has only the in-frame clones, and not every one. The sample has 330,000 or so clones; about 14% are singletons. Of note for this clone: What it binds is unknown.

General observations from the study: The similarity of naive, central memory and Treg TCRB repertoires appeared greater among patients than among healthy donors. Because the template was cDNA, high-expressing cells might be over-represented.

The origin of this receptor is a man aged 25-40 years in good health. Material for sequencing was central memory CD4+ T cells from blood.

The CDR3 sequence: CASSRQGPHQETQYF. Here the CDR3 DNA reads TGCGCCAGCAGCCGACAGGGGCCGCACCAAGAGACCCAGTACTTC. The chain carries TRBV5-1 and TRBJ2-5; TRBD1 matches at 8 bases. Looked up from germline, CDR1 is SGHRS and CDR2 is YFSETQ. The CDR3 loop spans 15 amino acids. J gave up 0 bases and V 4 bases, and 5 bases lay outside the gene matches.